Listed below are T cell receptor beta chains from one sample, sequenced in a study of T cell repertoires in cytomegalovirus infection. From the reads, TCRdb called clonotypes with MiXCR, one entry per CDR3 protein. The table records 100,000 to 120,000 distinct CDR3 sequences, around 30% of them present only once. The antigens these receptors bind are not known. Source: CD8+ T cells from cultured PBMCs, taken from culture after CMV antigen stimulation. The receptors come from a human donor in good health (CMV status not recorded). Some clones in this sample may be carry-over from other donors' samples. Each CDR3 is given with its conserved first and last residue. D genes are given only for firm matches. Size values are once, few and many counts, or a class for expanded clones, and some rows have none.

cdr3_nt cdr3_aa j_call clone_size v_call d_call
TGTGCCAGCAGTTACGGGACAGCTACGCAGTATTTT CASSYGTATQYF TRBJ2-3 few TRBV6-2/TRBV6-3 TRBD1
TGTGCCAGCAGCTTAATGGACGCCAACAATGAGCAGTTCTTC CASSLMDANNEQFF TRBJ2-1 few TRBV7-9 -
TGTGCCAGCAGCCCCGGGTGGCGGGCCAATGAGCAGTTCTTC CASSPGWRANEQFF TRBJ2-1 - TRBV6-5 -
TGTGCTAGCAGCTTACTGGCAGGGCATGGGCAAGAGACCCAGTACTTC CASSLLAGHGQETQYF TRBJ2-5 few TRBV7-7 -
TGTGCCAGCATCTTCCGACAGGGATCCTCCTACGAGCAGTACTTC CASIFRQGSSYEQYF TRBJ2-7 - TRBV28 TRBD1
TGTGCCAGTAGTCCCGGGACAGGGCTTTTTAACTATGGCTACACCTTC CASSPGTGLFNYGYTF TRBJ1-2 - TRBV19 TRBD1
TGCGCCAGCAGTTTCCAGCGGGGCACAGATACGCAGTATTTT CASSFQRGTDTQYF TRBJ2-3 few TRBV23-1 -
TGTGCCAGCAGTGAAGAGGGGGGCTCGGACAATGAGCAGTTCTTC CASSEEGGSDNEQFF TRBJ2-1 many TRBV2 -
TGTGCCAGCATCCTAGATAGCGGGGGGGCCAGTTTGGTCAGGAATGAGCAGTTCTTC CASILDSGGASLVRNEQFF TRBJ2-1 many TRBV7-2 TRBD2
TGTGCCAGCAGCCTAGCGGGGGGGCAAGATACGCAGTATTTT CASSLAGGQDTQYF TRBJ2-3 - TRBV27 TRBD2
TGTGCCAGTACACAGGGAAACAATCAGCCCCAGCATTTT CASTQGNNQPQHF TRBJ1-5 once TRBV19 -
TGTGCCAGCAGCCAGACGGACGTCGGCCCAAACCACCAGTTCTTC CASSQTDVGPNHQFF TRBJ2-1 many TRBV7-9 -
TGTGCCAGCAGCTTAGGGACTAGCGGGTCCCGGATAGAGCAGTACTTC CASSLGTSGSRIEQYF TRBJ2-7 few TRBV7-8 TRBD2
TGTGCCAGCAGTTTCTTTGGGAGCTCCTACAATGAGCAGTTCTTC CASSFFGSSYNEQFF TRBJ2-1 few TRBV28 -
TGCGCCAGCAGCCAAGATCAGGGGGACACTGAAGCTTTCTTT CASSQDQGDTEAFF TRBJ1-1 - TRBV4-1 TRBD1
TGTGCCAGCAGCCAAGATAGGGGTCAAGACAGGGGTAGGAATCAGCCCCAGCATTTT CASSQDRGQDRGRNQPQHF TRBJ1-5 - TRBV14 TRBD1
TGTGCCAGCAGCTTAACCCCCATTTACGAGCAGTACTTC CASSLTPIYEQYF TRBJ2-7 few TRBV28 -
TGTGCCAGCAGTATGTCTAGCGGGTACTACAATGAGCAGTTCTTC CASSMSSGYYNEQFF TRBJ2-1 - TRBV2 TRBD2
TGTGCCAGCACCCCGGGACAGACCCTGGACGACTATGGCTACACCTTC CASTPGQTLDDYGYTF TRBJ1-2 once TRBV12-3/TRBV12-4 TRBD1
TGTGCCAGCAGCTTAAGATTCCTAGCGGGGGACCGAAACACCGGGGAGCTGTTTTTT CASSLRFLAGDRNTGELFF TRBJ2-2 many TRBV7-2 TRBD2
TGTGCCAGCGCGGGGGAGGACACTGAAGCTTTCTTT CASAGEDTEAFF TRBJ1-1 few TRBV11-3 -
TGCAGTGCTAAGACAGGGCAGGGAAATCAGCCCCAGCATTTT CSAKTGQGNQPQHF TRBJ1-5 - TRBV20-1 TRBD1
TGTGCCAGCAGCTTAGTCGGTTGGGGACAGGGAAGTAATTCACCCCTCCACTTT CASSLVGWGQGSNSPLHF TRBJ1-6 many TRBV7-2 TRBD1
TGTGCCAGCAGTTACTCCTTGGTCGGGACCTACGAGCAGTACTTC CASSYSLVGTYEQYF TRBJ2-7 - TRBV6-5 -
TGTGAGAAGGGACCGCCAGAGACCCAGTACTTC CEKGPPETQYF TRBJ2-5 - TRBV5-6 -
TGTGCCAGCTCACCGTCACGGAGACAAGAGACCCAGTACTTC CASSPSRRQETQYF TRBJ2-5 - TRBV18 -
TGTGCCAGCAGCGGCAGGGGGCTTGCTGAAGCTTTCTTT CASSGRGLAEAFF TRBJ1-1 - TRBV7-9 TRBD1
TGTGCCAGCAGTTACGAGCAGTCTAATTCACCCCTCCACTTT CASSYEQSNSPLHF TRBJ1-6 - TRBV6-5 -
TGTGCCAGCAGTTACTCTGGAGGAACCAATCAGCCCCAGCATTTT CASSYSGGTNQPQHF TRBJ1-5 - TRBV6-6 -
TGTGCCAGCAGCAACCCCCCGGTCTGCCGGGGGAATGAAAAACTGTTTTTT CASSNPPVCRGNEKLFF TRBJ1-4 - TRBV7-6 -
TGTGCCAGCAGTGCTAGACAGGGAGGGAATTCACCCCTCCACTTT CASSARQGGNSPLHF TRBJ1-6 - TRBV27 TRBD1
TGTGCCAGCAGCCAAGATCAAGGTGAACCTGGAAACACCATATATTTT CASSQDQGEPGNTIYF TRBJ1-3 - TRBV4-2 -
TGTGCCAGCAGCTCGGGACAGGGGACCATAAGCGAAGCTTTCTTT CASSSGQGTISEAFF TRBJ1-1 few TRBV7-9 TRBD1
TGTGCCAGCAGACTAGCGGGGGGGATCAATGAGCAGTTCTTC CASRLAGGINEQFF TRBJ2-1 - TRBV12-3/TRBV12-4 TRBD2
TGTGCCAGCAGCTTAGTCCTACCTGGGGGTGAAGCTTTCTTT CASSLVLPGGEAFF TRBJ1-1 few TRBV7-9 -
TGTGCCAGCAGTGAGGGCCGCTCAGGGAGTTCACCCCTCCACTTT CASSEGRSGSSPLHF TRBJ1-6 - TRBV2 -
TGTGCCAGCAGTATTAGCGGGGGGTCGAATGAGCAGTTCTTC CASSISGGSNEQFF TRBJ2-1 few TRBV6-1 TRBD2
TGTGCCAGCAGCTTAGAGGGGGCGGGGCGAAGCTCCTACGAGCAGTACTTC CASSLEGAGRSSYEQYF TRBJ2-7 few TRBV7-8 -